This T cell receptor (beta chain) was captured by sequencing in a study of blood T cell repertoires in COVID-19. Study background: The origin of the acute and convalescent COVID-19 samples was the United States, Italy and Spain. The analysed material was cDNA or gDNA that came from T cells, B-cell-depleted T cells, or PBMCs.

The CDR3 contains 15 residues. Germline CDR1 reads LGHNA; CDR2 reads YSLEER. V dropped 2 bases and J dropped 8; count of bases not matched to a gene: 10. In the source study's methods: Using reference gene primer amplification, nucleated cell counts were estimated. Profiling relied on immunoSEQ multiplex PCR, and the TCRdb table lists in-frame clones only, not all of them. V and J calls and clone size are copied from that table; D and trimming were computed from the DNA. The sample lists around 260,000 clones; 85% were seen once. Sequencing was carried out using peripheral blood. The clonotype comes from a human donor in a cohort sampled during active COVID-19. The chain couples TRBV4-3 to TRBJ1-2, with 8 bases that match TRBD1. The CDR3 reads CASSQILAGQGGYTF. In DNA form, the CDR3 reads TGCGCCAGCAGCCAAATCTTGGCAGGACAGGGAGGCTACACCTTC.